Below are 12 T cell receptor beta chains sequenced from a single sample in a study of response to subunit inactivated influenza vaccine. TCRdb re-called the RT-PCR reads through MiXCR, storing one row per CDR3 protein. The sample contains 650,000 to 850,000 distinct CDR3 sequences, approximately 15% of which appear only once. The sequences come from PBMCs from blood, collected about 14 days before vaccination. The receptors were sampled from a man aged 50 to 59 who received an inactivated influenza vaccine.

The J gene is TRBJ2-5, the V gene TRBV11-2, with TRBD2 matching over 12 bases. With 0 bases clipped from V and 5 bases from J, the junction kept 10 bases outside the gene matches. This CDR3 is 18 amino acids long. The germline V gene encodes CDR1 SGHAT and CDR2 FQNNGV. The CDR3 region is CASSLEGRLAGARETQYF. In DNA, the CDR3 is TGTGCCAGCAGCTTAGAGGGGAGACTAGCGGGAGCCCGGGAGACCCAGTACTTC. Looking up the rest from reference TRBV11-2 and TRBJ2-5 gives the full variable domain: EAGVAQSPRYKIIEKRQSVAFWCNPISGHATLYWYQQILGQGPKLLIQFQNNGVVDDSQLPKDRFSAERLKGVDSTLKIQPAKLEDSAVYLCASSLEGRLAGARETQYFGPGTRLLVL.

There are a few counts of this clonotype. This chain links TRBV4-1 with TRBJ1-6; weak D call: TRBD1 (5 bases). In germline, CDR1 is MGHRA, CDR2 YSYEKL. The CDR3 runs 15 residues. Trimming shortened V by 5 bases and J by 5 bases, and 13 bases separated the two germline ends. The CDR3 sequence: CASSWGEINNSPLHF. DNA of the CDR3: TGCGCCAGCAGCTGGGGGGAAATAAATAATTCACCCCTCCACTTT.

V is TRBV20-1 and J is TRBJ1-3, with D unresolved. Trimming left V 3 bases short and J 2 bases short, with 17 bases between. The germline V gene encodes CDR1 DFQATT and CDR2 SNEGSKA (reference sequence). This CDR3 has 16 residues. The CDR3 DNA follows: TGCAGTGCTAGCAGCAGTCCCGGAGGAGCTGGAAACACCATATATTTT. This encodes CSASSSPGGAGNTIYF.

This clonotype has more than one count but fewer than ten. The chain carries TRBV6-1 and TRBJ2-7; the match to TRBD1 covers 7 bases. The CDR3 is 16 residues long. The V segment lost 6 bases and the J segment 0 bases; nucleotides outside the gene matches: 11. Germline V gene sequence: CDR1 MNHNS, CDR2 SASEGT. CDR3 bases: TGTGCCAGCAGGGCAGTGGGGACAGAGCACTCCTACGAGCAGTACTTC. This gives the protein CASRAVGTEHSYEQYF.

The V call is TRBV6-1, the J call TRBJ2-1; 10 nucleotides align to TRBD2. With V trimmed by 10 bases and J by 10 bases, 16 bases remained unmatched. From germline, CDR1 is MNHNS and CDR2 SASEGT. This CDR3 has 15 residues. As DNA, the CDR3 is TGTGCCACCAAATCTAGCGGGGGCCTTTTCGGGGAGCAGTTCTTC. Its translation: CATKSSGGLFGEQFF.

The V and J genes are TRBV28 and TRBJ2-7, with D perhaps being TRBD1 or TRBD2 (5 bases each). Trimming left V 7 bases short and J 3 bases short, with 13 bases between. From germline, CDR1 is MDHEN and CDR2 SYDVKM. CDR3 length equals 13 residues. CDR3 bases: TGTGCCAGCACCTCTGGGGGAGACTACGAGCAGTACTTC. The encoded protein is CASTSGGDYEQYF.

The J gene is TRBJ2-7, the V gene TRBV24-1; D uncertain. The CDR3 is 14 residues long. V was pared by 2 bases and J by 5 bases, with 12 bases between. In germline, CDR1 is KGHDR, CDR2 SFDVKD. CDR3 loop: CATSDSGRNHEQYF. The DNA of the CDR3 is TGTGCCACCAGTGATTCGGGCAGGAACCACGAGCAGTACTTC.

J is TRBJ2-1 and V is TRBV18; D is ambiguous. Trimming left V 1 base short and J 8 bases short, with 9 bases between. The germline gives CDR1 KGHSH, CDR2 LQKENI. The CDR3 is 13 amino acids. The CDR3 here is CASSPLVVDEQFF. CDR3 coding DNA: TGTGCCAGCTCACCACTTGTGGTGGATGAGCAGTTCTTC.

This clonotype has only a few counts. The chain employs TRBV9 and TRBJ2-2, with TRBD2 matching 7 bases. The CDR3 totals 15 residues. The germline V gene has CDR1 SGDLS and CDR2 YYNGEE. J gave up 7 bases and V 4 bases, and 10 bases lay outside the gene matches. The CDR3 region has the DNA TGTGCCAGCAGCTTAACCGGGACTACCAACGGGGAGCTGTTTTTT. It translates to CASSLTGTTNGELFF.

The rearrangement links TRBV10-3 to TRBJ2-2; 9 bases agree with TRBD1. Germline CDR1 reads ENHRY; CDR2 reads SYGVKD. The CDR3 contains 16 residues. V lost 2 bases and J lost 5; bases outside the gene matches: 6. CDR3 in amino acids: CAISEPGTGSTGELFF. In DNA form, the CDR3 reads TGTGCCATCAGTGAGCCCGGGACAGGGTCGACCGGGGAGCTGTTTTTT.

The V gene is TRBV7-2, the J gene TRBJ2-4; the D gene could be TRBD1 or TRBD2 (7 bases each). The V end was cut by 5 bases, the J end by 7 bases, with 15 bases between. Germline lookup yields CDR1 SGHTA and CDR2 FQGNSA. The CDR3 is 14 residues long. CDR3 loop: CASSQGGADNIQYF. DNA of the CDR3: TGTGCCAGCAGCCAGGGGGGGGCGGATAACATTCAGTACTTC. Variable domain in full (rest from reference TRBV7-2 and TRBJ2-4): GAGVSQSPSNKVTEKGKDVELRCDPISGHTALYWYRQSLGQGLEFLIYFQGNSAPDKSGLPSDRFSAERTGGSVSTLTIQRTQQEDSAVYLCASSQGGADNIQYFGAGTRLSVL.

This clonotype turned up a few times. The genes are TRBV10-3 and TRBJ2-7, with TRBD1 matching over 7 bases. The CDR3 contains 12 residues. Germline V gene sequence: CDR1 ENHRY, CDR2 SYGVKD. The CDR3 is CATGAGGYEQYF. The CDR3 nucleotides are TGTGCGACCGGGGCAGGGGGCTACGAGCAGTACTTC.